The next 27 T cell receptor beta chains were all read from a single sample in a study of shared T cell receptors in the human thymus. Profiling relied on immunoSEQ multiplex PCR, and the TCRdb table lists in-frame clones only, not all of them. The sample includes roughly 700,000 clones, roughly 90% of them seen just once. This same sample was also taken into another study, of human thymus T cells.

Sequenced input: thymocytes. These receptors came from a boy under two years old with a congenital heart defect.

CDR3 coding DNA: TGTGCCAGCACCAATACGGGAGGCCGCCGGGGGGAGCTGTTTTTT. This encodes CASTNTGGRRGELFF. This sequence joins TRBV9 and TRBJ2-2; 7 bases line up with TRBD2. This CDR3 has 15 amino acids. V lost 6 bases to trimming and J lost 8 bases; unmatched junction nucleotides: 13. In germline, CDR1 is SGDLS, CDR2 YYNGEE.

This sequence joins TRBV6-5 and TRBJ2-5; 7 nucleotides line up with TRBD2. CDR1 and CDR2 (germline): MNHEY, SVGAGI. The CDR3 consists of 16 residues. With 0 bases clipped from V and 5 bases from J, the junction kept 9 bases outside the gene matches. The CDR3 DNA sequence: TGTGCCAGCAGTTACTCGACGGGGGGAGGCAGGGAGACCCAGTACTTC. It specifies CASSYSTGGGRETQYF.

The V call is TRBV28, the J call TRBJ2-7; 13 bases are a match to TRBD2. Trimming at V came to 6 bases and at J to 2 bases, leaving 4 bases not matched to a gene. The CDR3 is made up of 15 amino acids. Germline CDR1 MDHEN, CDR2 SYDVKM. The CDR3 spells CASRLLAGGPYEQYF. CDR3 coding DNA: TGTGCCAGCAGGTTACTAGCGGGAGGGCCCTACGAGCAGTACTTC. Drawing the rest from reference TRBV28 and TRBJ2-7, the complete variable domain is DVKVTQSSRYLVKRTGEKVFLECVQDMDHENMFWYRQDPGLGLRLIYFSYDVKMKEKGDIPEGYSVSREKKERFSLILESASTNQTSMYLCASRLLAGGPYEQYFGPGTRLTVT.

This sequence joins TRBV7-9 and TRBJ2-7; weak D call: TRBD2 (5 bases). The V end lost 2 bases, the J end lost 12 bases, and 11 bases lay between the germline ends. The CDR3 covers 11 residues. Germline assignment: CDR1 SEHNR and CDR2 FQNEAQ (reference sequence). CDR3 sequence: CASSLLGRWYF. DNA of the CDR3: TGTGCCAGCAGCTTATTGGGGAGATGGTACTTC.

The V gene is TRBV28, the J gene TRBJ2-1; D is ambiguous. CDR3 length: 17 residues. Germline V gene lookup returns CDR1 MDHEN and CDR2 SYDVKM. Trimming cost V 4 bases and J 6 bases, with 22 bases left between them. The DNA for the CDR3 is TGTGCCAGCAGTTCAGCCCTACTAAGAGAGCGCTCCAATGAGCAGTTCTTC. This gives the protein CASSSALLRERSNEQFF.

J is TRBJ2-1 and V is TRBV5-1; TRBD2 agrees at 12 bases. The germline V gene encodes CDR1 SGHRS and CDR2 YFSETQ. The V segment lost 0 bases and the J segment 2 bases; nucleotides outside the gene matches: 3. The CDR3 consists of 17 residues. The CDR3 region is CASSLVLAGGPYNEQFF. CDR3 nucleotide sequence: TGCGCCAGCAGCTTGGTACTAGCGGGAGGCCCCTACAATGAGCAGTTCTTC.

The rearrangement uses TRBV7-6 and TRBJ2-1; no clear D gene. CDR1 SGHVS and CDR2 FNYEAQ come from the germline V gene. Trimming took off 0 bases at V and 10 bases at J, with 7 bases between the two ends. The CDR3 is made up of 12 amino acids. The CDR3 coding sequence is TGTGCCAGCAGCTTAGCCCACCGGGAGCAGTTCTTC. It encodes CASSLAHREQFF.

This chain links TRBV2 with TRBJ2-7; 11 bases line up with TRBD2. The CDR3 has 17 amino acids. Germline V CDR1 and CDR2: SNHLY, FYNNEI. Trimming cost V 6 bases and J 5 bases; bases outside gene matches: 15. CDR3 nucleotides: TGTGCCAGCAGCGTCCCGGGACTAGCGGTATGTGTCGACGAGCAGTACTTC. Its translation is CASSVPGLAVCVDEQYF.

The chain couples TRBV18 to TRBJ1-3; D gene uncertain. Deletions cut 1 base from V and 6 bases from J, with 10 bases between. Looked up from germline, CDR1 is KGHSH and CDR2 is LQKENI. The CDR3 runs 14 residues. The CDR3 protein is CASSPRHGQNTIYF. Written as DNA, the CDR3 is TGTGCCAGCTCACCACGACACGGTCAAAACACCATATATTTT.

CDR3 amino acids: CASSCLPTIQGVKNTGELFF. The CDR3 DNA sequence: TGCGCCAGCAGCTGCTTACCGACAATTCAGGGGGTCAAGAACACCGGGGAGCTGTTTTTT. The V gene is TRBV5-1, the J gene TRBJ2-2, with 7 nucleotides matching TRBD1. Germline CDR1 and CDR2: SGHRS and YFSETQ. V lost 3 bases, J lost 1 base, and 18 bases stayed unmatched. The CDR3 has 20 amino acids.

V and J are TRBV7-3 and TRBJ2-1, with D hard to call. V was pared by 2 bases and J by 7 bases, with 6 bases between. Germline values: CDR1 SGHTA, CDR2 FQGTGA. CDR3 size: 12 residues. In DNA form, the CDR3 reads TGTGCCAGCAGCTTAGGGCGTAATGAGCAGTTCTTC. This codes for CASSLGRNEQFF.

Only a few counts were recorded for this clone. The gene calls are TRBV19 and TRBJ2-4, with D hard to call. This CDR3 has 15 amino acids. Germline V CDR1 and CDR2: LNHDA, SQIVND (reference sequence). V dropped 5 bases and J dropped 0 bases, with 11 bases sitting between them. DNA of the CDR3: TGTGCCAGTAGTGAGAGGATGCGAGCCAAAAACATTCAGTACTTC. Encoded protein: CASSERMRAKNIQYF.

This clone was counted only a few times. The chain links TRBV30 to TRBJ1-1, with D possibly matching TRBD1 (6 bases). The V end was cut by 1 base, the J end by 5 bases, with 17 bases between. The V gene's germline CDR1 is GTSNPN and CDR2 SVGIG (reference sequence). The CDR3 runs 15 residues. The CDR3 nucleotides read TGTGCCTGGAGTGGGGCAGCCATAGGGGGAACTGAAGCTTTCTTT. This encodes CAWSGAAIGGTEAFF. The variable domain in full, completed from reference TRBV30 and TRBJ1-1, reads SQTIHQWPATLVQPVGSPLSLECTVEGTSNPNLYWYRQAAGRGLQLLFYSVGIGQISSEVPQNLSASRPQDRQFILSSKKLLLSDSGFYLCAWSGAAIGGTEAFFGQGTRLTVV.

This clone was found once. Germline is not matched at one junction end, which may reflect a read error. The rearrangement links TRBV10-1 to TRBJ2-1; D is perhaps TRBD2 (5 bases). This CDR3 contains 14 residues. Germline CDR1 reads WNHNN; CDR2 reads SYGVQD (reference sequence). For the CDR3, the DNA is TGCGCCAGCAGTTCCTCTAATGACTACGATGAGCAGTTCTTC. Its translation: CASSSSNDYDEQFF.

This clone has just a few counts. The chain employs TRBV4-2 and TRBJ2-4; 8 nucleotides agree with TRBD2. The V gene end was trimmed by 2 bases and the J gene end by 7 bases; junction bases not matched to a gene: 10. The germline gives CDR1 LGHNA, CDR2 YNFKEQ. CDR3 size: 16 residues. For the CDR3, the DNA is TGTGCCAGCAGCCAAACCGAACTAGCGGACGTGAACATTCAGTACTTC. Translating gives CASSQTELADVNIQYF.

This clone was observed once. This chain's CDR3 is CASSQVGRGGREPYNEQFF. DNA of the CDR3: TGCGCCAGCAGCCAAGTTGGTCGGGGGGGGCGGGAGCCCTACAATGAGCAGTTCTTC. The gene calls are TRBV4-3 and TRBJ2-1; 8 bases are shared with TRBD2. CDR3 length: 19 amino acids. V gave up 1 base and J gave up 2 bases; unmatched junction bases: 13. Per the germline V gene, CDR1 is LGHNA and CDR2 is YSLEER.

V is TRBV4-3 and J is TRBJ2-7, with a weak D call TRBD1 (6 bases). The germline V gene encodes CDR1 LGHNA and CDR2 YSLEER. The CDR3 spans 17 residues. V was shortened by 0 bases and J by 5 bases, with 20 bases between the two germline ends. In DNA, the CDR3 is TGCGCCAGCAGCCAAGACAGGAGGACAGCCCTGACCAACGAGCAGTACTTC. Translating gives CASSQDRRTALTNEQYF.

The chain employs TRBV10-1 and TRBJ1-3; D unresolved. The CDR3 runs to 15 residues. Germline assignment: CDR1 WNHNN and CDR2 SYGVQD (reference sequence). The ends were cut back, 2 bases at V and 0 bases at J, with 8 bases in the middle. The CDR3 DNA reads TGCGCCAGCAGTGAGCTGCGGAGCTCTGGAAACACCATATATTTT. It specifies CASSELRSSGNTIYF.

The rearrangement uses TRBV6-6 and TRBJ2-5; weak D call: TRBD1 (6 bases). V lost 6 bases and J 4 bases, leaving 21 bases between the germline ends. This CDR3 region has 16 residues. Germline V lookup: CDR1 MNHNY, CDR2 SVGAGI (reference sequence). The CDR3, as DNA: TGTGCCAGCAGGGACCGACAGGTGTTGCCGTCAGAGACCCAGTACTTC. The encoded protein is CASRDRQVLPSETQYF.

This clone came up once. At one end, the junction sequence differs from germline, possibly due to a read error. The genes are TRBV14 and TRBJ2-5, with a tentative D call TRBD2 (6 bases). The CDR3 is 16 amino acids. The V gene's germline CDR1 is SGHDN and CDR2 FVKESK. CDR3: CASSQEGPGDQVTQYF. CDR3 bases: TGTGCCAGCAGCCAAGAGGGTCCGGGAGATCAAGTGACCCAGTACTTC. The entire variable domain, with the rest obtained from reference TRBV14 and TRBJ2-5, is as follows: EAGVTQFPSHSVIEKGQTVTLRCDPISGHDNLYWYRRVMGKEIKFLLHFVKESKQDESGMPNNRFLAERTGGTYSTLKVQPAELEDSGVYFCASSQEGPGDQVTQYFGPGTRLLVL.

V gene TRBV6-6 combines with J gene TRBJ2-5, with D possibly matching TRBD2 (6 bases). Germline values: CDR1 MNHNY, CDR2 SVGAGI (reference sequence). The CDR3 spans 15 residues. V was trimmed by 0 bases and J by 4 bases, leaving 12 bases between them. CDR3 in amino acids: CASSYSRRGGETQYF. The CDR3 coding sequence is TGTGCCAGCAGTTACTCGAGAAGGGGAGGAGAGACCCAGTACTTC.

J is TRBJ2-1 and V is TRBV4-3, with 9 bases identical to TRBD2. The CDR3 runs to 21 residues. V gave up 0 bases and J gave up 4 bases; unmatched junction bases: 19. The germline CDR1 and CDR2 sequences are LGHNA and YSLEER. CDR3 sequence reads: CASSQDPSRGRRLAEYNEQFF. DNA for the CDR3: TGCGCCAGCAGCCAAGATCCCAGCCGGGGAAGAAGACTAGCGGAATACAATGAGCAGTTCTTC.

The chain couples TRBV15 to TRBJ2-2; 13 bases are shared with TRBD2. This CDR3 region has 21 residues. Trimming removed 0 bases from V and 3 bases from J; junction bases left unmatched: 13. Looked up from germline, CDR1 is LNHNV and CDR2 is YYDKDF (reference sequence). The CDR3 is CATSRDPTSGRVADHTGELFF. In nucleotides, the CDR3 is TGTGCCACCAGCAGAGACCCCACTAGCGGGAGGGTTGCGGATCACACCGGGGAGCTGTTTTTT.

The chain uses TRBV7-9 and TRBJ2-2; TRBD1 agrees at 10 bases. The CDR3 runs 15 residues. J was trimmed by 9 bases and V by 8 bases; bases with no gene match: 12. The germline V gene has CDR1 SEHNR and CDR2 FQNEAQ (reference sequence). The chain's CDR3 is CASGPDRGPHRELFF. The CDR3 DNA reads as TGTGCCAGCGGTCCCGACAGGGGGCCCCACCGGGAGCTGTTTTTT.

This clone was detected only a few times. The V and J genes are TRBV7-6 and TRBJ2-3, with TRBD2 matching 10 bases. The CDR3 sequence is 14 residues long. In germline, CDR1 is SGHVS, CDR2 FNYEAQ. With V trimmed by 5 bases and J by 8 bases, 7 bases remained unmatched. CDR3 DNA sequence: TGTGCCAGCAGCCCTGGGCTAGCGGGAGCTACGCAGTATTTT. As protein: CASSPGLAGATQYF. The full variable domain, its missing parts supplied by reference TRBV7-6 and TRBJ2-3, is GAGVSQSPRYKVTKRGQDVALRCDPISGHVSLYWYRQALGQGPEFLTYFNYEAQQDKSGLPNDRFSAERPEGSISTLTIQRTEQRDSAMYRCASSPGLAGATQYFGPGTRLTVL.

J is TRBJ2-1 and V is TRBV27; 14 bases are a match to TRBD2. The V gene end was trimmed by 6 bases and the J gene end by 4 bases; junction bases not matched to a gene: 2. The CDR3 spans 15 residues. Germline V gene data show CDR1 as MNHEY and CDR2 as SMNVEV (reference sequence). The CDR3 DNA follows: TGTGCCAGCAGGACTAGCGGGAGGGAGTACAATGAGCAGTTCTTC. Its protein is CASRTSGREYNEQFF.

The chain uses TRBV9 and TRBJ2-6; unclear D gene. Between the trimmed V and J ends, which lost 2 bases and 4 bases, there was a span of 4 bases. The CDR3 is made up of 13 amino acids. Germline-derived CDR1 and CDR2 are SGDLS and YYNGEE. The CDR3 loop reads CASSVAGANVLTF. The CDR3 DNA is TGTGCCAGCAGCGTTGCGGGGGCCAACGTCCTGACTTTC. The variable domain in full, with the rest retrieved from reference TRBV9 and TRBJ2-6, is DSGVTQTPKHLITATGQRVTLRCSPRSGDLSVYWYQQSLDQGLQFLIQYYNGEERAKGNILERFSAQQFPDLHSELNLSSLELGDSALYFCASSVAGANVLTFGAGSRLTVL.